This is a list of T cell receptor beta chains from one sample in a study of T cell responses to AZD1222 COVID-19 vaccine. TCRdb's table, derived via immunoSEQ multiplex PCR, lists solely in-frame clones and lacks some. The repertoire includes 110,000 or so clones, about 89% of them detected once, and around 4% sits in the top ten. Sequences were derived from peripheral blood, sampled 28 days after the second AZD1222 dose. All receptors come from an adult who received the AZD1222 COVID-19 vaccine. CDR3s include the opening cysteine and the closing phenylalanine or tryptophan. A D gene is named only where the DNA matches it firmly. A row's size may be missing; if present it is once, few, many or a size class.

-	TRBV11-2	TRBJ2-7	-	TGTGCCAGCACCCTCGGGGCAGGGGTCGCCTACGAGCAGTACTTC	CASTLGAGVAYEQYF
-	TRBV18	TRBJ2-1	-	TGTGCCAGCTCCCATCCGAGACTAGAGAACAATGAGCAGTTCTTC	CASSHPRLENNEQFF
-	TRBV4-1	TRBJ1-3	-	TGCGCCAGCAGCCAAGTATCGTCCTCTGGAAACACCATATATTTT	CASSQVSSSGNTIYF
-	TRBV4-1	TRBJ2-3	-	TGCGCCAGCAGCCAAGTCCCCGGGAGCACAGATACGCAGTATTTT	CASSQVPGSTDTQYF
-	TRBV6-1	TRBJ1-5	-	TGTGCCAGCAGTGAGTGGGGACCCAATCAGCCCCAGCATTTT	CASSEWGPNQPQHF
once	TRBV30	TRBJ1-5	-	TGTGCCTGGAGAGATAATGGGGAACCCCAGCCCCAGCATTTT	CAWRDNGEPQPQHF
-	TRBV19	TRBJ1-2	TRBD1	TGTGCCACTACCCGGGGACAGGTCTACACCTTC	CATTRGQVYTF
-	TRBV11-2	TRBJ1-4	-	TGTGCCAGCAGCTTAGGGGGTAATGAAAAACTGTTTTTT	CASSLGGNEKLFF
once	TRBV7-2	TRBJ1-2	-	TGTGCCAGCAGCTTAGTTGGGGATGGCTACACCTTC	CASSLVGDGYTF
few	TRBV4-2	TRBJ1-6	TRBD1	TGTGCCAGCAGCCAAGGGGACAGGGGGTATTCACCCCTCCACTTT	CASSQGDRGYSPLHF
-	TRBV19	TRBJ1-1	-	TGTGCCTGTAGCTCCCGGGGCGCGGGGACTGAAGCTTTCTTT	CACSSRGAGTEAFF
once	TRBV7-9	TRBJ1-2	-	TGTGCCAGCAGCTTAGGGCAGGGAACTAACTATGGCTACACCTTC	CASSLGQGTNYGYTF
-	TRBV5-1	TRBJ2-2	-	TGCGCCAGCAGCTTGGCCTTATCCGGACTACTCCAAAACACCGGGGAGCTGTTTTTT	CASSLALSGLLQNTGELFF
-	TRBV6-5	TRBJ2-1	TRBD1	TGTGCCAGCAGTTATGGCCCGGGACAGGGGGCTTATGAGCAGTTCTTC	CASSYGPGQGAYEQFF